The 28 T cell receptor beta chains below all came from one sample that was sequenced in a study of neurological immune-mediated disorders. TCRdb re-called the 5' RACE reads with MiXCR, one entry per CDR3 protein. The sample contains 20,000 to 30,000 distinct CDR3 sequences, 5% to 7% of which appear only once. The sequenced material came from PBMCs. These receptors originate from a woman aged 40-49 years in good health.

For this clonotype: It is unclear where the CDR3 begins or ends on the DNA, so no DNA is shown, and the CDR3 is as TCRdb lists it. The chain carries TRBV7-9 and TRBJ1-1; TRBD1, as called in the table, went unchecked against the DNA. From its first to its last residue, the CDR3 has 22 amino acids. Germline assignment: CDR1 SEHNR and CDR2 FQNEAQ (reference sequence). The CDR3 loop reads CASSFYICSARLLGISRTEAFF.

This clonotype was found many times. The chain employs TRBV20-1 and TRBJ2-2; 11 positions agree with TRBD1. The CDR3 is 14 amino acids. Trimming removed 3 bases from V and 7 bases from J; junction bases left unmatched: 4. CDR1 and CDR2 (germline): DFQATT, SNEGSKA (reference sequence). This chain's CDR3 is CSARRDRGYGELFF. The CDR3 DNA follows: TGCAGTGCTAGGCGGGACAGGGGGTACGGGGAGCTGTTTTTT.

In regard to this clonotype: It may be a read error: a sequence one base away is much more abundant. The chain has TRBV5-1 and TRBJ2-1; TRBD1 aligns across 8 bases. CDR1 is SGHRS and CDR2 is YFSETQ in the germline V gene. The CDR3 is 16 residues long. CDR3 DNA sequence: TGTGCCAGCAGCCTTAACAGGGGGAGCTCCTACAGTGAGCAGTTCTTC. Translating it yields CASSLNRGSSYSEQFF.

This clonotype is labeled medium-sized. The V call is TRBV6-5, the J call TRBJ1-5; TRBD1 might be the D (5 bases). V lost 6 bases and J lost 0, with 12 bases in between. There are 15 residues in the CDR3. Germline lookup yields CDR1 MNHEY and CDR2 SVGAGI. The CDR3 DNA reads as TGTGCCAGCAGAATCAGGGAATATAGCAATCAGCCCCAGCATTTT. This gives the protein CASRIREYSNQPQHF.

This clonotype was seen many times. V usage is TRBV5-1 and J usage is TRBJ1-1; D is ambiguous. Germline loops: CDR1 SGHRS, CDR2 YFSETQ. The V and J ends lost 2 bases and 8 bases respectively, with 10 bases between them. CDR3 length: 12 amino acids. CDR3 sequence: CASSFRTAEAFF. DNA for the CDR3: TGCGCCAGCAGCTTCCGAACGGCAGAAGCTTTCTTT.

This clonotype was counted at least ten times. This rearrangement joins TRBV7-9 to TRBJ1-2; no definite D call. Per germline, CDR1 SEHNR and CDR2 FQNEAQ (reference sequence). V lost 2 bases, J lost 5 bases, and 12 bases lay in between. CDR3 size: 14 residues. The CDR3 loop reads CASSLLAGPYGYTF. CDR3 nucleotide sequence: TGTGCCAGCAGCTTACTAGCAGGCCCATATGGCTACACCTTC.

This clonotype was counted ten times or more. The chain uses TRBV9 and TRBJ2-5; TRBD1 agrees at 10 bases. The CDR3 is made up of 14 amino acids. Germline trimming cut 3 bases from V and 3 bases from J; bases unmatched to any gene: 2. Germline V gene data show CDR1 as SGDLS and CDR2 as YYNGEE. DNA of the CDR3: TGTGCCAGCAGCGCCGGACAGGGGGAAGAGACCCAGTACTTC. Translating it yields CASSAGQGEETQYF.

This clonotype came up many times. The chain has TRBV5-1 and TRBJ2-7; 8 bases match TRBD1. With V trimmed by 4 bases and J by 3 bases, 12 bases remained unmatched. CDR3 size: 16 residues. Germline assignment: CDR1 SGHRS and CDR2 YFSETQ. The chain's CDR3 is CASSGQTGVFRYEQYF. The CDR3 region has the DNA TGCGCCAGCAGCGGACAGACAGGGGTGTTTCGCTACGAGCAGTACTTC. Supplemented by reference TRBV5-1 and TRBJ2-7, the full variable domain reads KAGVTQTPRYLIKTRGQQVTLSCSPISGHRSVSWYQQTPGQGLQFLFEYFSETQRNKGNFPGRFSGRQFSNSRSEMNVSTLELGDSALYLCASSGQTGVFRYEQYFGPGTRLTVT.

This clonotype was observed many times. The chain uses TRBV29-1 and TRBJ2-4; TRBD1 agrees at 8 bases. This CDR3 contains 19 residues. J was trimmed by 0 bases and V by 5 bases; bases with no gene match: 18. Germline CDR1 and CDR2: SQVTM and ANQGSEA. Written as DNA, the CDR3 is TGCAGCGTTCAGAAGGGATTTCGGACAGGGCCAGCAGCCAAAAACATTCAGTACTTC. This translates into CSVQKGFRTGPAAKNIQYF.

There are many counts of this clonotype. V is TRBV5-1 and J is TRBJ1-1; D gene ambiguous. Per the germline V gene, CDR1 is SGHRS and CDR2 is YFSETQ. The V end lost 4 bases, the J end lost 4 bases, and 20 bases lay between the germline ends. This CDR3 is 16 amino acids long. The CDR3 nucleotides read TGCGCCAGCAGCCCGAGGCCCAGCGGTGAGGCCACTGAAGCTTTCTTT. Translation: CASSPRPSGEATEAFF.

Many counts were recorded for this clonotype. The chain employs TRBV4-2 and TRBJ2-1; 11 positions agree with TRBD2. This CDR3 is built from 16 residues. Germline assignment: CDR1 LGHNA and CDR2 YNFKEQ. After removal of 4 bases from V and 3 bases from J, the junction contained 5 bases not matched to a gene. DNA for the CDR3: TGTGCCAGCAGCCGCAATCTAGCGGGAGGCTACAATGAGCAGTTCTTC. Its translation is CASSRNLAGGYNEQFF.

There are many counts of this clonotype. This rearrangement joins TRBV4-3 to TRBJ2-1; TRBD2 matches 8 bases. Germline lookup yields CDR1 LGHNA and CDR2 YSLEER. J was trimmed by 7 bases and V by 4 bases; bases with no gene match: 12. CDR3 length: 16 amino acids. The CDR3 here is CASSPSTSGSWNEQFF. The CDR3 nucleotides are TGCGCCAGCAGCCCGAGCACGAGCGGGAGTTGGAATGAGCAGTTCTTC.

This clonotype has a count of ten or more. The chain is built from TRBV18 and TRBJ2-3, with D perhaps being TRBD1 or TRBD2 (5 bases each). The CDR3 has 14 amino acids. V lost 2 bases and J 11 bases, leaving 17 bases between the germline ends. CDR1 is KGHSH and CDR2 is LQKENI in the germline V gene. The CDR3 nucleotides are TGTGCCAGCTCACCAACTACAGGACCGGCGGGGCAGTATTTT. Encoded protein: CASSPTTGPAGQYF.

This clonotype was seen repeatedly, ten times or more. This sequence joins TRBV7-3 and TRBJ2-2; D is undetermined. Looked up from germline, CDR1 is SGHTA and CDR2 is FQGTGA. The CDR3 has 15 residues. V lost 4 bases, J lost 0 bases, and 9 bases lay in between. CDR3 DNA: TGTGCCAGCAGCTGGCTGGGCGCGAACACCGGGGAGCTGTTTTTT. As protein: CASSWLGANTGELFF.

This clonotype was detected many times. This rearrangement joins TRBV20-1 to TRBJ2-7; TRBD1 is a possible D gene (6 bases). The CDR3 is 13 residues long. Germline assignment: CDR1 DFQATT and CDR2 SNEGSKA (reference sequence). V lost 8 bases and J lost 2, with 16 bases in between. The CDR3 is CSPVGGGTYEQYF. CDR3 in DNA: TGCAGTCCCGTTGGTGGGGGCACCTACGAGCAGTACTTC.

This clonotype appeared many times. The CDR3 coding sequence is TGTGCCAGCAGTAAGGACGGGGGGCCCGGCTACACCTTC. It encodes CASSKDGGPGYTF. The V gene is TRBV6-5, the J gene TRBJ1-2; D might be TRBD1 (6 bases). Trimming left V 5 bases short and J 8 bases short, with 15 bases between. This CDR3 region has 13 residues. Germline V gene data show CDR1 as MNHEY and CDR2 as SVGAGI.

This clonotype came up many times. The rearrangement links TRBV29-1 to TRBJ2-7; 13 bases fit TRBD2. Germline V CDR1 and CDR2: SQVTM, ANQGSEA. The ends lost 7 bases at V and 5 bases at J; junction bases unmatched: 8. The CDR3 is 14 amino acids. CDR3 amino acids: CSAPIGTSGNEQYF. The CDR3, as DNA: TGCAGCGCACCGATCGGGACTAGCGGGAACGAGCAGTACTTC.

The genes are TRBV24-1 and TRBJ1-2, with D maybe TRBD1 (5 bases). The CDR3 loop spans 13 amino acids. The germline V and J ends were trimmed by 4 bases and 4 bases, with 9 bases remaining between them. In germline, CDR1 is KGHDR, CDR2 SFDVKD. CDR3 nucleotide sequence: TGTGCCACCAGTGAGGGGGTATCCTATGGCTACACCTTC. This codes for CATSEGVSYGYTF.

This clonotype was counted many times. CDR3: CASSTIQGRVNEQYF. In DNA form, the CDR3 reads TGCGCCAGCAGTACGATTCAGGGGAGGGTAAACGAGCAGTACTTC. This sequence joins TRBV5-1 and TRBJ2-7; a weak D match, TRBD2 (7 bases). The V end lost 5 bases, the J end lost 5 bases, and 20 bases lay between the germline ends. Germline assignment: CDR1 SGHRS and CDR2 YFSETQ. This CDR3 is 15 amino acids long.

This clonotype was seen at least ten times. CDR3 sequence: CASSLSNNSPLHF. In DNA, the CDR3 is TGCGCCAGCAGCTTGAGCAATAATTCACCCCTCCACTTT. The chain has TRBV5-1 and TRBJ1-6; D not certain. V lost 1 base and J lost 5, with 4 bases in between. The germline V gene has CDR1 SGHRS and CDR2 YFSETQ. The CDR3 sequence is 13 residues long.

This sequence joins TRBV7-8 and TRBJ2-2; tentatively, D is TRBD1 (6 bases). CDR3 length equals 15 residues. Trimming stripped 7 bases from V and 4 bases from J, with 16 bases between. Looked up from germline, CDR1 is SGHVS and CDR2 is FQNEAQ. CDR3 DNA sequence: TGTGCCAGCATTAAGAAGGACAGCCCCACCGGGGAGCTGTTTTTT. Protein product: CASIKKDSPTGELFF.

This clonotype was observed many times. The rearrangement uses TRBV4-2 and TRBJ2-1, with D unresolved. Germline CDR1 is LGHNA and CDR2 is YNFKEQ. The CDR3 spans 17 residues. V was pared by 2 bases and J by 6 bases, with 20 bases between. The CDR3 reads CASSQLPSVVKVNEQFF. The CDR3 DNA follows: TGTGCCAGCAGCCAACTGCCATCGGTTGTTAAGGTCAATGAGCAGTTCTTC.

This clonotype was observed many times. The chain carries TRBV6-5 and TRBJ2-7; D unclear. CDR1 and CDR2 from the germline V gene are MNHEY and SVGAGI. The CDR3 loop spans 13 amino acids. V was cut by 8 bases and J by 5 bases, with 16 bases left in between. CDR3 bases: TGTGCCAGCCGTATAGGAAAATTCAACGAGCAGTACTTC. This translates into CASRIGKFNEQYF.

This clonotype was counted many times. This CDR3 is missing its conserved last phenylalanine or tryptophan, likely due to a read error. Because the CDR3's place on the DNA is in doubt, the DNA is left out and the CDR3 is given as listed by TCRdb. The V gene is TRBV27, the J gene TRBJ2-7; the tabulated D call, TRBD2, remains unverified against the DNA. The CDR3 spans 13 amino acids, including both terminal residues. The V gene's germline CDR1 is MNHEY and CDR2 SMNVEV (reference sequence). The CDR3: CASSPGLAGTGDL.

The chain has TRBV29-1 and TRBJ2-2, with 7 bases that match TRBD1. The CDR3 is made up of 14 amino acids. CDR1 and CDR2 from the germline V gene are SQVTM and ANQGSEA. The CDR3 loop reads CSAARGSNTGELFF. CDR3 nucleotides: TGCAGTGCTGCCAGGGGGTCGAACACCGGGGAGCTGTTTTTT.

This clonotype was counted ten times or more. The CDR3 spells CASSYSGLAGNTDTQYF. The CDR3 DNA sequence: TGCGCCAGCAGCTATTCTGGACTAGCGGGGAACACAGATACGCAGTATTTT. The genes are TRBV5-1 and TRBJ2-3; TRBD2 matches 12 bases. V gave up 3 bases and J gave up 2 bases; unmatched junction bases: 7. The germline CDR1 and CDR2 sequences are SGHRS and YFSETQ. This CDR3 region has 17 residues.

The rearrangement uses TRBV28 and TRBJ2-1, with 10 nucleotides matching TRBD1. Germline V gives CDR1 MDHEN, CDR2 SYDVKM. Unmatched junction bases numbered 2, after V lost 4 bases and J lost 2 bases. There are 15 residues in the CDR3. The CDR3 protein is CASSSGQGPYNEQFF. The CDR3 DNA reads TGTGCCAGCAGTTCGGGACAGGGGCCCTACAATGAGCAGTTCTTC.

This clonotype appeared many times. The chain links TRBV5-4 to TRBJ2-1; D is possibly TRBD1 (5 bases). The CDR3 spans 15 residues. V gave up 7 bases and J gave up 4 bases, with 18 bases separating them. CDR1 is SGHNT and CDR2 is YYREEE in the germline V gene (reference sequence). CDR3 DNA sequence: TGTGCCAGCGGCCCCACAGGCGGAAATTACAATGAGCAGTTCTTC. This encodes CASGPTGGNYNEQFF.